This is a list of T cell receptor beta chains from one sample in a study of cytomegalovirus exposure and HLA in healthy donors. Assay: immunoSEQ multiplex PCR; the TCRdb copy retains only in-frame clones and omits some. The sample holds more than 95,000 clones; 60% to 80% are singletons and the top ten take over 2.5%. The sample comprised PBMCs. The source is a woman aged 50 to 60 in good health and CMV-seronegative. The CDR3 runs from the conserved cysteine through the conserved F or W. A D gene is named only where the DNA matches it firmly. A clone size is listed for some rows: how often the clone was seen (once, few, many), or a class if it is expanded.

j_call,v_call,d_call,clone_size,cdr3_aa,cdr3_nt
TRBJ2-7,TRBV25-1,TRBD2,-,CASSESAGASYEQYF,TGTGCCAGCAGTGAATCTGCGGGAGCATCATACGAGCAGTACTTC
TRBJ2-7,TRBV27,-,few,CASSLSFREDYEQYF,TGTGCCAGCAGTTTATCGTTCAGGGAAGATTACGAGCAGTACTTC
TRBJ2-5,TRBV25-1,-,-,CASSREGETQYF,TGTGCCAGCAGCCGCGAGGGAGAGACCCAGTACTTC
TRBJ2-1,TRBV7-9,TRBD1,-,CASSLASTGSTDEQFF,TGTGCCAGCAGCTTAGCCTCGACAGGGAGTACCGATGAGCAGTTCTTC
TRBJ1-5,TRBV5-6,-,-,CASSPGGRGHQPQHF,TGTGCCAGCAGCCCGGGAGGGAGGGGCCATCAGCCCCAGCATTTT
TRBJ2-1,TRBV28,TRBD2,once,CASSSWTSGRLDEQFF,TGTGCCAGCAGTTCATGGACTAGCGGGAGGTTAGATGAGCAGTTCTTC
TRBJ1-2,TRBV28,-,-,CASSSPHSGGNGYTF,TGTGCCAGCAGCTCCCCCCACTCAGGAGGGAATGGCTACACCTTC
TRBJ2-6,TRBV29-1,-,few,CSVAGSGANVLTF,TGCAGCGTTGCCGGCTCTGGGGCCAACGTCCTGACTTTC
TRBJ1-3,TRBV7-6,-,few,CASSRGPAVGNTIYF,TGTGCCAGCAGCCGCGGGCCGGCCGTGGGGAACACCATATATTTT
TRBJ2-7,TRBV27,-,-,CASSSTRGEQYF,TGTGCCAGCAGTTCCACCAGGGGCGAGCAGTACTTC